The 30 T cell receptor beta chains reported below all come from one sample, sequenced in a study of monozygotic twins with cystic fibrosis. TCRdb's copy holds only in-frame clones and misses some; the assay was immunoSEQ multiplex PCR. The table shows fewer than 25,000 clones, with approximately 87% occurring only once. Sample: blood. The receptors derive from a woman aged 30 to 39 with cystic fibrosis.

The chain recombines TRBV28 with TRBJ2-5; D possibly corresponds to TRBD1 (6 bases). The CDR3 runs to 11 residues. CDR1 is MDHEN and CDR2 is SYDVKM in the germline V gene. V was trimmed by 7 bases and J by 5 bases, leaving 8 bases between them. The CDR3 coding sequence is TGTGCCAGCACGAGGGGGGAGACCCAGTACTTC. Its translation is CASTRGETQYF.

The V and J genes are TRBV29-1 and TRBJ2-1, with 9 bases identical to TRBD1. Per germline, CDR1 SQVTM and CDR2 ANQGSEA. The CDR3 has 14 residues. The V and J ends lost 3 bases and 5 bases, in that order; junction bases with no gene match: 5. As DNA, the CDR3 is TGCAGCGTTGACGGGACAGGGACAGACAATGAGCAGTTCTTC. Translated: CSVDGTGTDNEQFF.

The chain recombines TRBV4-1 with TRBJ1-1, with D unclear. There are 13 residues in the CDR3. Deletions cut 0 bases from V and 6 bases from J, with 8 bases between. In germline, CDR1 is MGHRA, CDR2 YSYEKL. The CDR3 coding sequence is TGCGCCAGCAGCCAAGAGACGTTGTCTGAAGCTTTCTTT. It translates to CASSQETLSEAFF.

The chain has TRBV2 and TRBJ1-2; D gene ambiguous. V was cut by 3 bases and J by 5 bases, with 13 bases left in between. This CDR3 comprises 14 residues. Germline V gene sequence: CDR1 SNHLY, CDR2 FYNNEI. The CDR3 region is CASSDGGILYGYTF. In nucleotides, the CDR3 is TGTGCCAGCAGTGATGGCGGGATCCTATATGGCTACACCTTC.

This rearrangement joins TRBV7-2 to TRBJ2-7, with D perhaps TRBD2 (7 bases). The CDR3 covers 16 residues. V lost 3 bases and J lost 6, with 21 bases in between. Germline values: CDR1 SGHTA, CDR2 FQGNSA. This chain's CDR3 is CASSFQGGASGGEQYF. The CDR3 DNA reads as TGTGCCAGCAGCTTTCAAGGGGGGGCCTCGGGTGGCGAGCAGTACTTC.

The genes are TRBV7-8 and TRBJ1-1; no reliable D call. The CDR3 extends over 16 amino acids. Germline V lookup: CDR1 SGHVS, CDR2 FQNEAQ. With 5 bases removed from V and 3 bases from J, the gap between germline ends came to 19 bases. Here the CDR3 reads CASSESTSRWHTEAFF. The CDR3 DNA reads as TGTGCCAGCAGCGAATCGACCTCCCGGTGGCACACTGAAGCTTTCTTT.

This chain links TRBV12-5 with TRBJ1-2; D remains unclear. The CDR3 sequence is 13 residues long. With 5 bases removed from V and 6 bases from J, the gap between germline ends came to 13 bases. From germline, CDR1 is LGHNT and CDR2 FRNRAP. This chain's CDR3 is CASGTSLVDGYTF. CDR3 coding DNA: TGTGCTAGTGGTACCTCTCTGGTTGATGGCTACACCTTC.

The V call is TRBV29-1, the J call TRBJ1-6, with no clear D. Looked up from germline, CDR1 is SQVTM and CDR2 is ANQGSEA. The CDR3 extends over 13 amino acids. Trimming took off 5 bases at V and 4 bases at J, with 9 bases between the two ends. In DNA form, the CDR3 reads TGCAGCGTTCTCAAGGATTATAATTCACCCCTCCACTTT. Protein: CSVLKDYNSPLHF.

V and J are TRBV10-3 and TRBJ2-2; 8 positions agree with TRBD2. With V trimmed by 3 bases and J by 5 bases, 5 bases remained unmatched. The CDR3 consists of 15 residues. The germline gives CDR1 ENHRY, CDR2 SYGVKD. The CDR3 bases are TGTGCCATCAGTGACGAAACTAGCGGAACCGGGGAGCTGTTTTTT. Translation gives CAISDETSGTGELFF.

The chain is built from TRBV9 and TRBJ1-2; D is possibly TRBD1 (6 bases). CDR1 is SGDLS and CDR2 is YYNGEE in the germline V gene. The CDR3 contains 15 residues. V was pared by 4 bases and J by 2 bases, with 15 bases between. CDR3 nucleotide sequence: TGTGCCAGCAGCTCCACAGGGACGGGGAACTATGGCTACACCTTC. This encodes CASSSTGTGNYGYTF.

This CDR3 reads CASSFAGDGETQYF. DNA of the CDR3: TGCGCCAGCAGTTTCGCGGGGGATGGGGAGACCCAGTACTTC. This rearrangement joins TRBV5-1 to TRBJ2-5, with 7 bases lining up with TRBD2. The junction had 9 bases not matched to a gene; V was cut back by 5 bases and J by 5 bases. Germline V gene data show CDR1 as SGHRS and CDR2 as YFSETQ. CDR3 length: 14 amino acids.

This chain links TRBV5-1 with TRBJ1-2; possibly TRBD1 for D (5 bases). The CDR3 is 14 residues long. Germline V gives CDR1 SGHRS, CDR2 YFSETQ. The V end lost 1 base, the J end lost 8 bases, and 15 bases lay between the germline ends. The CDR3 protein is CASSLWGRYEGYTF. The CDR3 DNA is TGCGCCAGCAGCTTGTGGGGGAGATATGAGGGCTACACCTTC.

J is TRBJ1-2 and V is TRBV28; D remains ambiguous. Germline V gene data show CDR1 as MDHEN and CDR2 as SYDVKM. Trimming stripped 5 bases from V and 3 bases from J, with 10 bases between. The CDR3 is 13 amino acids. The CDR3 region has the DNA TGTGCCAGCAGTAATGCAGTAGACTATGGCTACACCTTC. It codes for CASSNAVDYGYTF.

The CDR3 region has the DNA TGTGCCAGTAAAATTGGCGCGTACACTAATGAAAAACTGTTTTTT. Translation gives CASKIGAYTNEKLFF. The chain carries TRBV19 and TRBJ1-4; D call uncertain. This CDR3 region has 15 residues. Germline V gives CDR1 LNHDA, CDR2 SQIVND (reference sequence). V lost 7 bases, J lost 2 bases, and 14 bases lay in between.

In DNA form, the CDR3 reads TGTGCCAGCGGTATGACAGGGGGCTGGGTCACTGAAGCTTTCTTT. This encodes CASGMTGGWVTEAFF. This chain uses TRBV2 with TRBJ1-1, with TRBD1 identical over 10 bases. The germline gives CDR1 SNHLY, CDR2 FYNNEI. Trimming at V came to 8 bases and at J to 4 bases, leaving 10 bases not matched to a gene. CDR3 length: 15 residues.

The chain recombines TRBV30 with TRBJ2-3; 10 nucleotides agree with TRBD1. Germline-derived CDR1 and CDR2 are GTSNPN and SVGIG (reference sequence). V lost 2 bases, J lost 4 bases, and 6 bases stayed unmatched. The CDR3 length is 15 residues. The CDR3 loop is CAWSWTGQGPDTQYF. The CDR3 DNA reads TGTGCCTGGAGTTGGACGGGACAGGGGCCAGATACGCAGTATTTT.

The CDR3 bases are TGCGCCAGCAGTACGGGGGTACAGACAGATACGCAGTATTTT. This translates into CASSTGVQTDTQYF. V is TRBV5-1 and J is TRBJ2-3, with a possible D match to TRBD2 (6 bases). Germline assignment: CDR1 SGHRS and CDR2 YFSETQ. V lost 5 bases and J 3 bases, leaving 13 bases between the germline ends. CDR3 size: 14 residues.

The rearrangement uses TRBV6-1 and TRBJ2-1; D is unresolved. The germline V and J ends were trimmed by 6 bases and 0 bases, with 12 bases remaining between them. CDR3 length equals 15 residues. Germline V gene data show CDR1 as MNHNS and CDR2 as SASEGT. The CDR3, as DNA: TGTGCCAGCAGCCAGGACCCGAGCTCCTACAATGAGCAGTTCTTC. The encoded protein is CASSQDPSSYNEQFF.

The chain carries TRBV5-1 and TRBJ2-3; 11 nucleotides agree with TRBD2. The V segment lost 5 bases and the J segment 1 base; nucleotides outside the gene matches: 9. CDR3 size: 17 residues. Germline V gives CDR1 SGHRS, CDR2 YFSETQ. This CDR3 reads CASSRIAGGPGTDTQYF. For the CDR3, the DNA is TGCGCCAGCAGTCGGATAGCGGGGGGGCCCGGCACAGATACGCAGTATTTT. Together with reference TRBV5-1 and TRBJ2-3, the CDR3 gives the full variable domain: KAGVTQTPRYLIKTRGQQVTLSCSPISGHRSVSWYQQTPGQGLQFLFEYFSETQRNKGNFPGRFSGRQFSNSRSEMNVSTLELGDSALYLCASSRIAGGPGTDTQYFGPGTRLTVL.

This chain joins TRBV6-5 and TRBJ2-7, with D unresolved. The V and J ends lost 2 bases and 3 bases respectively, with 8 bases between them. The germline V gene encodes CDR1 MNHEY and CDR2 SVGAGI. The CDR3 contains 13 residues. The CDR3 DNA reads TGTGCCAGCAGTTACACCGAAGGCTACGAGCAGTACTTC. Protein sequence: CASSYTEGYEQYF.

The chain links TRBV19 to TRBJ1-4; tentatively, D is TRBD1 (6 bases). V lost 7 bases and J 4 bases, leaving 16 bases between the germline ends. This CDR3 is 15 amino acids long. Germline values: CDR1 LNHDA, CDR2 SQIVND (reference sequence). CDR3 region: CASTQKGQLNEKLFF. The CDR3 bases are TGTGCCAGTACCCAGAAGGGACAACTTAATGAAAAACTGTTTTTT.

This clone was picked up one time. The J gene is TRBJ1-2, the V gene TRBV30; the D gene is possibly TRBD1 (5 bases). This CDR3 contains 18 residues. Looked up from germline, CDR1 is GTSNPN and CDR2 is SVGIG (reference sequence). Trimming pared 4 bases from V and 3 bases from J, leaving 27 bases between. This CDR3 reads CAWTLRDSPLRSDYGYTF. DNA for the CDR3: TGTGCCTGGACTCTCCGGGACTCCCCTTTGAGGAGTGACTATGGCTACACCTTC.

The chain employs TRBV4-1 and TRBJ1-2; no clear D. Germline CDR1 and CDR2: MGHRA and YSYEKL. The CDR3 runs to 15 residues. V gave up 4 bases and J gave up 2 bases, with 14 bases separating them. CDR3 nucleotides: TGCGCCAGCAGCCTAAGGATGGAGGGAAACTATGGCTACACCTTC. It translates to CASSLRMEGNYGYTF.

V gene TRBV9 combines with J gene TRBJ1-1, with TRBD1 as a possible D gene (5 bases). Looked up from germline, CDR1 is SGDLS and CDR2 is YYNGEE. The V and J ends lost 5 bases and 6 bases respectively, with 11 bases between them. This CDR3 has 12 residues. The CDR3 region has the DNA TGTGCCAGCAGGGGTAGGGGCCCTGAAGCTTTCTTT. It encodes CASRGRGPEAFF.

The chain uses TRBV7-2 and TRBJ2-1; TRBD2 matches 8 bases. The germline V gene encodes CDR1 SGHTA and CDR2 FQGNSA. The CDR3 has 16 amino acids. V shed 3 bases, J shed 7 bases, and the junction held 11 bases outside the gene matches. The CDR3 is CASSFYSGGRGNEQFF. As DNA, the CDR3 is TGTGCCAGCAGCTTCTACAGCGGGGGCCGAGGGAATGAGCAGTTCTTC.

The rearrangement uses TRBV7-9 and TRBJ1-1, with D possibly TRBD1 on 5 matching bases. CDR1 is SEHNR and CDR2 is FQNEAQ in the germline V gene (reference sequence). The CDR3 consists of 15 residues. Trimming took 4 bases from V and 4 from J, leaving 16 bases between them. The CDR3 reads CASSSGTSPSTEAFF. The CDR3 bases are TGTGCCAGCAGCTCCGGGACCTCCCCGAGCACTGAAGCTTTCTTT.

This chain uses TRBV28 with TRBJ1-5; D uncertain. V was trimmed by 5 bases and J by 3 bases, leaving 20 bases between them. CDR3 length: 17 amino acids. The germline V gene has CDR1 MDHEN and CDR2 SYDVKM. The CDR3 loop is CASSGPRLDRFNQPQHF. DNA of the CDR3: TGTGCCAGCAGTGGTCCGCGATTAGACCGATTCAATCAGCCCCAGCATTTT.

This chain uses TRBV7-6 with TRBJ2-3; D gene uncertain. V was trimmed by 2 bases and J by 6 bases, leaving 12 bases between them. From germline, CDR1 is SGHVS and CDR2 FNYEAQ. The CDR3 has 14 residues. The CDR3 nucleotides are TGTGCCAGCAGCTTATGGTCCGGGTCTGATACGCAGTATTTT. It translates to CASSLWSGSDTQYF. Filled out from reference TRBV7-6 and TRBJ2-3, the complete variable domain reads GAGVSQSPRYKVTKRGQDVALRCDPISGHVSLYWYRQALGQGPEFLTYFNYEAQQDKSGLPNDRFSAERPEGSISTLTIQRTEQRDSAMYRCASSLWSGSDTQYFGPGTRLTVL.

This clone was detected once. The chain uses TRBV2 and TRBJ2-7, with a tentative D call TRBD1 (6 bases). Trimming took 7 bases from V and 3 from J, leaving 16 bases between them. CDR3 length equals 14 residues. Germline CDR1 is SNHLY and CDR2 is FYNNEI. CDR3 sequence reads: CASTADTGYYEQYF. CDR3 in DNA: TGTGCCAGCACAGCCGACACAGGGTACTACGAGCAGTACTTC.

This chain connects TRBV4-3 to TRBJ2-7, with 11 bases fitting TRBD2. The germline V gene encodes CDR1 LGHNA and CDR2 YSLEER. The CDR3 covers 15 residues. The junction had 0 bases not matched to a gene; V was cut back by 0 bases and J by 2 bases. The CDR3 loop is CASSQDSGGAYEQYF. The DNA of the CDR3 is TGCGCCAGCAGCCAAGATAGCGGGGGGGCCTACGAGCAGTACTTC.